The next 2 T cell receptor beta chains were all read from a single sample in a study of T cell changes during pregnancy in multiple sclerosis. Method: immunoSEQ multiplex PCR; TCRdb's copy keeps in-frame clones and lacks some. The profile covers tens of thousands of clones, with just over 85% appearing a single time and roughly 1.2% taken by the ten largest. The sample here was CD4+ T cells from peripheral blood mononuclear cells, taken in the second trimester of pregnancy. These TCRs come from a female donor with multiple sclerosis, enrolled in a pregnancy study.

This rearrangement joins TRBV19 to TRBJ2-2, with a possible D match to TRBD2 (6 bases). The ends were cut back, 7 bases at V and 2 bases at J, with 11 bases in the middle. The CDR3 length is 14 residues. Germline lookup yields CDR1 LNHDA and CDR2 SQIVND (reference sequence). In DNA, the CDR3 is TGTGCCAGTATTAGTAGCGGAAACACCGGGGAGCTGTTTTTT. This codes for CASISSGNTGELFF.

The J gene is TRBJ2-7, the V gene TRBV27; D may be TRBD2 (5 bases). The CDR3 loop spans 14 amino acids. The V and J ends lost 1 base and 4 bases respectively, with 11 bases between them. Germline CDR1 is MNHEY and CDR2 is SMNVEV (reference sequence). In DNA, the CDR3 is TGTGCCAGCAGTTTATTACTAGGTTCGTACGAGCAGTACTTC. As protein: CASSLLLGSYEQYF.